A single sample is the source of the 6 T cell receptor beta chains below, sequenced in a study of T cell changes during pregnancy in multiple sclerosis. Profiling relied on immunoSEQ multiplex PCR, and the TCRdb table lists in-frame clones only, not all of them. The sample has roughly 80,000 clones; roughly nine tenths are singletons. The sequences come from peripheral blood, collected before pregnancy. The receptors derive from a female donor with multiple sclerosis, enrolled in a pregnancy study.

The V and J genes are TRBV5-6 and TRBJ1-1; the match to TRBD1 covers 7 bases. CDR1 is SGHDT and CDR2 is YYEEEE in the germline V gene. With 4 bases clipped from V and 8 bases from J, the junction kept 8 bases outside the gene matches. The CDR3 has 13 residues. In nucleotides, the CDR3 is TGTGCCAGCAGCCTAGGGACAGTGCCAGAAGCTTTCTTT. Protein: CASSLGTVPEAFF. The complete variable domain, with remaining parts taken from reference TRBV5-6 and TRBJ1-1, reads DAGVTQSPTHLIKTRGQQVTLRCSPKSGHDTVSWYQQALGQGPQFIFQYYEEEERQRGNFPDRFSGHQFPNYSSELNVNALLLGDSALYLCASSLGTVPEAFFGQGTRLTVV.

V is TRBV4-1 and J is TRBJ2-1, with 7 bases that match TRBD1. V lost 5 bases to trimming and J lost 4 bases; unmatched junction nucleotides: 8. Germline values: CDR1 MGHRA, CDR2 YSYEKL. The CDR3 has 15 residues. The CDR3 sequence: CASSDRAKAYNEQFF. The CDR3 DNA follows: TGCGCCAGCAGCGACAGGGCAAAGGCTTACAATGAGCAGTTCTTC.

This chain links TRBV19 with TRBJ2-7, with D tentatively TRBD1 (6 bases). Deletions cut 2 bases from V and 3 bases from J, with 11 bases between. Germline V gene data show CDR1 as LNHDA and CDR2 as SQIVND (reference sequence). The CDR3 sequence is 14 residues long. The CDR3 region is CASSISWGLYEQYF. In DNA, the CDR3 is TGTGCCAGTAGTATATCGTGGGGGCTCTACGAGCAGTACTTC.

The V and J genes are TRBV5-4 and TRBJ2-2; 10 bases agree with TRBD1. Germline V gene lookup returns CDR1 SGHNT and CDR2 YYREEE (reference sequence). The CDR3 consists of 16 residues. J gave up 6 bases and V 4 bases, and 9 bases lay outside the gene matches. The CDR3 sequence: CASSRPGQGLAGELFF. The CDR3 nucleotides read TGTGCCAGCAGCCGGCCGGGACAGGGGTTGGCCGGGGAGCTGTTTTTT.

The chain combines TRBV5-1 with TRBJ2-1, with a weak D call TRBD1 (6 bases). V was trimmed by 0 bases and J by 10 bases, leaving 14 bases between them. Germline-derived CDR1 and CDR2 are SGHRS and YFSETQ. The CDR3 totals 14 residues. CDR3 protein: CASSLVASGAEQFF. The DNA of the CDR3 is TGCGCCAGCAGCTTGGTGGCATCAGGGGCCGAGCAGTTCTTC.

This chain joins TRBV5-1 and TRBJ1-2, with 9 bases fitting TRBD1. This CDR3 has 13 residues. Germline values: CDR1 SGHRS, CDR2 YFSETQ. The V and J ends lost 2 bases and 7 bases, in that order; junction bases with no gene match: 3. DNA of the CDR3: TGCGCCAGCAGCTTTGGACAGGGGTCTGGCTACACCTTC. It translates to CASSFGQGSGYTF.